These 2 T cell receptor beta chains share one sample of origin, sequenced in a study of cytomegalovirus exposure and HLA in healthy donors. Both 60 Vbeta primers and 13 Jbeta primers went into the PCR. The table came from immunoSEQ multiplex PCR; TCRdb's copy has only in-frame clones and leaves some out. This sample has around 120,000 clones; about three quarters occur once, and the top ten carry roughly 30%. Sequencing was carried out using PBMCs. Receptors were obtained from a man between 60 and 75 years old in good health and CMV-seropositive.

V and J are TRBV27 and TRBJ2-7, with 10 bases fitting TRBD1. The CDR3 is made up of 15 amino acids. The ends lost 3 bases at V and 3 bases at J; junction bases unmatched: 5. CDR1 is MNHEY, CDR2 SMNVEV, per germline (reference sequence). DNA for the CDR3: TGTGCCAGCAGTTTGGGGGACAGGGGAATCTACGAGCAGTACTTC. Encoded protein: CASSLGDRGIYEQYF.

J is TRBJ2-7 and V is TRBV19; D unresolved. V dropped 3 bases and J dropped 5 bases, with 11 bases sitting between them. CDR1 and CDR2 from the germline V gene are LNHDA and SQIVND (reference sequence). The length of the CDR3 is 13 residues. CDR3 in amino acids: CASSIELLDEQYF. The CDR3 coding sequence is TGTGCCAGTAGTATCGAACTTTTAGACGAGCAGTACTTC.